This TCR beta chain was captured by sequencing in a study of Ad26.COV2.S vaccination and SARS-CoV-2 variants. Overall study context: The donor participated in the COV1001 trial, in its Ad26.COV2.S arm.

Treatment noted: around 19 received Ad26.COV2.S at low or high dose, single or two shots; a few received placebo; per-sample allocation not given. Vaccine and placebo recipients were sampled on day 63 after the first injection. An Ad26 vector expressing Wuhan-strain SARS-CoV-2 spike constituted the vaccine. Study-level results: Placebo recipients trailed vaccine recipients in spike-specific TCR breadth. Non-spike TCR breadth showed similarity between vaccine and placebo recipients.

Germline loops: CDR1 LNHDA, CDR2 SQIVND (reference sequence). Trimming at V came to 5 bases and at J to 0 bases, leaving 1 base not matched to a gene. The CDR3 length is 15 residues. In regard to this clone: The antigen remains undetermined.

The method was immunoSEQ multiplex PCR; TCRdb's version includes in-frame clones alone and lacks a portion of them. The table lists roughly 500,000 clones, about 91% of them singletons. The gene calls are TRBV19 and TRBJ1-5, with 10 bases lining up with TRBD1. Here the sequenced sample was peripheral blood, taken in a trial of Ad26.COV2.S vaccine versus placebo. The TCR comes from a person aged 18-60 years who received the Ad26.COV2.S COVID-19 vaccine or a placebo. The CDR3 DNA sequence: TGTGCCAGTAGTGACAGGGGGCCTAGCAATCAGCCCCAGCATTTT. Translated, it gives CASSDRGPSNQPQHF.